This T cell receptor (beta chain) was sequenced for a study of blood T cells in healthy people across ages. The germline V and J ends were trimmed by 6 bases and 5 bases, with 17 bases remaining between them. This CDR3 is built from 14 residues. The germline gives CDR1 SQVTM, CDR2 ANQGSEA. Then a second PCR, running roughly 7 to 11 cycles, was carried out with a sample-barcoded 5' primer and a J-beta primer mix. One entry per CDR3 protein results from TCRdb running MiXCR on the 5' RACE reads. The data contain hundreds of thousands of distinct CDR3 sequences, roughly three fifths of them singletons. The sequence was collected from a man between 60 and 70 years old in good health. The chain couples TRBV29-1 to TRBJ1-5, with D perhaps TRBD1 (5 bases). Sequencing used blood. For the CDR3, the DNA is TGCAGCGTGACCGGGGCCAGTGGGGATCAGCCCCAGCATTTT. Amino acid sequence: CSVTGASGDQPQHF.